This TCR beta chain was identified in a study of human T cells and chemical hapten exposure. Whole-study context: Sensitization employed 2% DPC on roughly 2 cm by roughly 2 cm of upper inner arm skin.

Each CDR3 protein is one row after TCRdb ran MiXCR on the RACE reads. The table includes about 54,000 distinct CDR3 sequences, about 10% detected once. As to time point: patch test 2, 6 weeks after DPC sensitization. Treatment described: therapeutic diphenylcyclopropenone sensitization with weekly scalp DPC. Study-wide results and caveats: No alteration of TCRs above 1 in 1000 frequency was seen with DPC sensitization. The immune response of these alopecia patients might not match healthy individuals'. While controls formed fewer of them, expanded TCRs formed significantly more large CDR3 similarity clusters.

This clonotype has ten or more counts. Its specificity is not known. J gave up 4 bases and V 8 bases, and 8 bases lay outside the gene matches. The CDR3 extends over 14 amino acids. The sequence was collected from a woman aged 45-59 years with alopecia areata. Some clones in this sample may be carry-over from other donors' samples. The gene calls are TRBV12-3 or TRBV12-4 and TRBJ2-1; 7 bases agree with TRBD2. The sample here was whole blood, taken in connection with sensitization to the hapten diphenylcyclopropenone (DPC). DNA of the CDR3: TGTGCCAGCGCCCGGGACTACACATACAATGAGCAGTTCTTC. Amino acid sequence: CASARDYTYNEQFF.